These T cell receptor beta chains were read from a single sample in a study of T-cell reconstitution after alpha-beta-depleted transplantation in children. TCRdb re-called the PCR reads with MiXCR, one entry per CDR3 protein. The sample includes approximately 630,000 distinct CDR3 sequences, around 13% of them seen just once. The material sequenced was PBMCs, taken before TCRalphabeta/CD19-depleted stem cell transplant. Every receptor here comes from a girl aged 2-10 years with congenital amegakaryocytic thrombocytopenia, due to receive a stem cell transplant. Both conserved end residues are part of each CDR3. Each record gives: J gene, clone size, CDR3 length, V gene, D gene, CDR3 DNA, CDR3 protein. A D gene is named only where the DNA matches it firmly. Where a row states a size, it is once, few, many or the class of an expanded clone; other rows omit it.

TRBJ2-2	many	17	TRBV20-1	TRBD2	TGCAGTGCTAGAGATCCACTAGCGGGAGTGGTCACCGGGGAGCTGTTTTTT	CSARDPLAGVVTGELFF
TRBJ2-3	many	15	TRBV20-1	TRBD2	TGCAGTGCTAGATCCCCGGGAGGGCCAGGGGATACGCAGTATTTT	CSARSPGGPGDTQYF
TRBJ1-4	few	18	TRBV2	TRBD1	TGTGCCAGCAGTGATTCGCGGACAGGGGGCCGAAAAAATGAAAAACTGTTTTTT	CASSDSRTGGRKNEKLFF
TRBJ1-5	.	13	TRBV4-1	.	TGCGCCAGCAGCAAAAGGACCTTCCAGCCCCAGCATTTT	CASSKRTFQPQHF
TRBJ2-4	many	16	TRBV7-2	TRBD1	TGTGCCAGCAGCTTACTATCGACAGGGACCAAAAACATTCAGTACTTC	CASSLLSTGTKNIQYF
TRBJ2-2	many	12	TRBV20-1	TRBD1	TGCAGTGCTAGACAGGGGGCCGGGGAGCTGTTTTTT	CSARQGAGELFF
TRBJ1-2	many	13	TRBV27	.	TGTGCCAGCAGTCTGAGGGGGGAATGGGGCTACACCTTC	CASSLRGEWGYTF
TRBJ2-2	.	18	TRBV4-1	TRBD2	TGCGCCAGCAGTTCGTATCGGACTAGCGGGTCGAACACCGGGGAGCTGTTTTTT	CASSSYRTSGSNTGELFF
TRBJ2-2	.	15	TRBV13	.	TGTGCCAGCAGCTTGGCAGCGGGGAACACCGGGGAGCTGTTTTTT	CASSLAAGNTGELFF
TRBJ2-1	.	16	TRBV3-1	.	TGTGCCAGCAGCCCCTACGGACTAAAAAACTACAATGAGCAGTTCTTC	CASSPYGLKNYNEQFF
TRBJ2-1	.	12	TRBV20-1	TRBD2	TGCAGTGCTTCCAGGACTAGCGGCGACCTGTTCTTC	CSASRTSGDLFF
TRBJ2-3	few	11	TRBV20-1	.	TGCAGTGCTAGTGGTTTGGATACGCAGTATTTT	CSASGLDTQYF
TRBJ2-4	few	13	TRBV27	.	TGTGCCAGCAGTTCCCAAGGGGCGGACATTCAGTACTTC	CASSSQGADIQYF
TRBJ2-7	.	17	TRBV4-1	.	TGCGCCAGCAGCCAAGAGACACCACGGAGACCTGGATCCGAGCAGTACTTC	CASSQETPRRPGSEQYF
TRBJ2-3	.	14	TRBV5-1	.	TGCGCCAGCAGCCCACAGGGTAGCACAGATACGCAGTATTTT	CASSPQGSTDTQYF
TRBJ2-5	few	17	TRBV4-2	TRBD2	TGTGCCAGCAGGATAGTAGCGGGAGGGGTCGGTGGCGAGACCCAGTACTTC	CASRIVAGGVGGETQYF
TRBJ1-5	.	12	TRBV5-1	.	TGCGCCAGCAGCGGGAACAATCAGCCCCAGCATTTT	CASSGNNQPQHF
TRBJ2-1	.	14	TRBV5-1	TRBD1	TGCGCCAGCAGCTTGCGACAGGGGGCGCAAGAGCAGTTCTTC	CASSLRQGAQEQFF
TRBJ2-7	many	16	TRBV20-1	.	TGCAGTGCTAGAGATTATCGCGGCGAGAGCTCCTACGAGCAGTACTTC	CSARDYRGESSYEQYF
TRBJ1-5	few	13	TRBV7-6	.	TGTGCTAGCGGTTCAGGGCTCAATCAGCCCCAGCATTTT	CASGSGLNQPQHF
TRBJ2-1	many	13	TRBV7-9	TRBD2	TGTGCCAGCAGCTTAGTCCTAGCGGGTGAGCAGTTCTTC	CASSLVLAGEQFF
TRBJ2-4	.	17	TRBV6-1	.	TGTGCCAGCAGTGACGTAGTGGGTTCGGCTGCCAAAAACATTCAGTACTTC	CASSDVVGSAAKNIQYF
TRBJ2-3	many	12	TRBV4-1	.	TGCGCCAGCAGCCAAGTAGTGGATACGCAGTATTTT	CASSQVVDTQYF
TRBJ2-2	many	17	TRBV12-3/TRBV12-4	TRBD1	TGTGCCAGCAGTCGAAGATCACAGGGGGCTCTAGGCGGGGAGCTGTTTTTT	CASSRRSQGALGGELFF
TRBJ2-4	many	14	TRBV5-1	.	TGCGCCAGCAGCTCGGCTGACGGCGAAAACATTCAGTACTTC	CASSSADGENIQYF
TRBJ2-1	.	13	TRBV20-1	.	TGCAGTGCTAGGAAGCAGGGAGTCAATGAGCAGTTCTTC	CSARKQGVNEQFF
TRBJ1-3	many	16	TRBV6-1	.	TGTGCCAGCAGTGCCGTAGAGGGGAACTCTGGAAACACCATATATTTT	CASSAVEGNSGNTIYF
TRBJ2-5	many	15	TRBV11-2	TRBD2	TGTGCCAGCAGACCTGCTAGCGGGAGACTACAGACCCAGTACTTC	CASRPASGRLQTQYF
TRBJ1-2	few	15	TRBV18	TRBD1	TGTGCCAGCTCACCGGACAGGGGTAACGACTATGGCTACACCTTC	CASSPDRGNDYGYTF
TRBJ2-7	.	13	TRBV5-1	TRBD2	TGCGCCAGCAGCTTAGCGGGGCAGTACGAGCAGTACTTC	CASSLAGQYEQYF
TRBJ2-1	many	16	TRBV7-7	TRBD2	TGTGCCAGCAGCTCCCGGCCGGGCGGGAGCTACAATGAGCAGTTCTTC	CASSSRPGGSYNEQFF
TRBJ2-5	.	15	TRBV3-1	.	TGTGCCAGCAGCCAATCCTCATACCGACAAGAGACCCAGTACTTC	CASSQSSYRQETQYF
TRBJ2-7	.	14	TRBV5-1	.	TGCGCCAGCAGCTTGCGACAGGATGTCCCCCCCACAGTCTTC	CASSLRQDVPPTVF
TRBJ2-2	.	17	TRBV20-1	TRBD2	TGCAGTGCTAGGGATGCACTAGCGGCCCCAAACACCGGGGAGCTGTTTTTT	CSARDALAAPNTGELFF
TRBJ1-5	many	15	TRBV4-1	.	TGCGCCAGCAGCCAAGAGCTTTCCTCTGGTCAGCCCCAGCATTTT	CASSQELSSGQPQHF
TRBJ2-1	few	15	TRBV10-2	TRBD2	TGCGCCAGCAGTGAGGCGGGAGCTTCCTACAATGAGCAGTTCTTC	CASSEAGASYNEQFF
TRBJ2-5	few	10	TRBV29-1	.	TGCACCGTGCGTAGAGAGACCCAGTACTTC	CTVRRETQYF
TRBJ2-3	.	16	TRBV5-1	TRBD2	TGCGCCAGCAGCTTGCCGACTAGCGGGTTAACAGATGCGCAGTATTTT	CASSLPTSGLTDAQYF
TRBJ1-2	few	14	TRBV5-1	.	TGCGCCAGCAGCCTAGAGGACACCTTGAACGGCTACACCTTC	CASSLEDTLNGYTF
TRBJ2-7	few	16	TRBV5-1	TRBD2	TGCGCCAGCAGCTTGGCGGCGGGACTAGGGTCCTACGAGCAGTACTTC	CASSLAAGLGSYEQYF
TRBJ2-3	.	16	TRBV12-3/TRBV12-4	TRBD2	TGTGCCAGCAGTTTCTCCGAGGGACTAGCGGGAGATACGCAGTATTTT	CASSFSEGLAGDTQYF
TRBJ1-1	.	16	TRBV6-1	.	TGTGCCAGCATCAAGGAATCCGAGGGGAAAAACACTGAAGCTTTCTTT	CASIKESEGKNTEAFF
TRBJ1-2	many	16	TRBV29-1	TRBD1	TGCAGCGTCCTCCGGGGACAGGGGTCGATCCCCAGTGGCTACACCTTC	CSVLRGQGSIPSGYTF